This paragraph reports one T cell receptor (beta chain). The specificity of this receptor is unknown. Base qualities were left out, and no much larger clone turns up one base away. This sample's time point label indicates: baseline before first vaccination. Samples from vaccinated people were obtained from the UK trials COV001 and COV002, which included a single-blind randomized controlled phase 2/3 trial of AZD1222 (ChAdOx1 nCoV-19) in healthy adults. Trial participant PBMC samples were collected at day 0 and day 28 after the second dose for TCRbeta chain sequencing. The CDR3 regions of human TCRbeta chains were analyzed by immunosequencing. The published analysis was carried out like this. TCRs in the repertoires were matched against a reference library of SARS-CoV-2-specific TCRs that had been generated with the MIRA antigen-specificity platform. Breadth was defined as the fraction of unique TCRs that were SARS-CoV-2-associated. Depth was defined as the fraction of total T cells that were SARS-CoV-2-associated. Using the MIRA data, each spike-specific TCR was assigned both to the spike region to which the TCR was reactive and to a CD4 or CD8 class. Log10-transformed breadth and depth values were compared by one-way ANOVA with Sidak's multiple comparisons tests. This is the immuneACCESS table as TCRdb keeps it, with only in-frame sequences that have V and J called. A part of the clones is gone; compared with another copy, unresolved V genes explain less than half, and the rest is unexplained. V, J and clone size reflect that table, while D and trimming were determined from the DNA. The sample table lists 100,000 to 150,000 clones, about 93% of them with a count of one. The top ten constitute roughly 5.6% of the sample.

The entry originates in a study of T cell responses to AZD1222 COVID-19 vaccine (dated by TCRdb to about 2021). Looking at the study overall: AZD1222 recipients whose second dose came at about 4 weeks and those whose second dose came at about 12 weeks were combined into one group, since spike-specific TCR depth and breadth did not differ between the two schedules. A total of about 250 trial participants underwent TCR sequencing, of whom nearly 210 had received two doses of AZD1222 and around 25 had received two doses of the MenACWY control vaccine. Trial participants were enrolled by age into subgroups of 18-55, 56-69 and 70-plus years, and about 150, 27 and 61 TCR-sequenced participants, respectively, were included in these subgroups.

The CDR3 goes from the cysteine to the phenylalanine over 16 residues. The kept DNA is CDR3 alone, 48 bases in frame from the first base. CDR1 and CDR2 were assigned from the germline V gene (reference sequence) as MNHEY and SMNVEV. V lost 0 bases and J lost 2 bases; the stretch between them is 13 bases long. Results the study describes overall, beyond this receptor: Most participants were white British and females outnumbered males, and the authors suggested that clonal diversity may have been underestimated. In the small 56-69-year group, the increase in depth fell short of significance, most likely because of low power. Conclusions about previously exposed vaccinees are limited because only six or seven AZD1222 recipients were SARS-CoV-2 seropositive at baseline. No day 14 peak-response samples were available, so repertoires were characterized only after the peak T cell response. Reportedly, almost half of the unique spike-specific TCRs recognized epitopes lying outside the regions that are mutated in the B.1.351 and B.1.1.7 variants. CD4 TCRs associated with the vaccine covered the entire spike protein, and the dominant responses were in regions 160-218 and 743-854. A significant rise in spike-specific TCR breadth and depth was observed after two AZD1222 doses relative to day 0 and relative to MenACWY recipients.

This TCR came from an adult in good health. The specimen comprised peripheral blood, sampled on day 0 of AZD1222 vaccination. The chain is assembled from TRBV27 and TRBJ2-5, and TRBD2 may be the D gene, going by 5 matching bases. The sequenced DNA: TGTGCCAGCAGTTTATCGGTCGGGAAAAAACAAGAGACCCAGTACTTC. This yields the protein CASSLSVGKKQETQYF.